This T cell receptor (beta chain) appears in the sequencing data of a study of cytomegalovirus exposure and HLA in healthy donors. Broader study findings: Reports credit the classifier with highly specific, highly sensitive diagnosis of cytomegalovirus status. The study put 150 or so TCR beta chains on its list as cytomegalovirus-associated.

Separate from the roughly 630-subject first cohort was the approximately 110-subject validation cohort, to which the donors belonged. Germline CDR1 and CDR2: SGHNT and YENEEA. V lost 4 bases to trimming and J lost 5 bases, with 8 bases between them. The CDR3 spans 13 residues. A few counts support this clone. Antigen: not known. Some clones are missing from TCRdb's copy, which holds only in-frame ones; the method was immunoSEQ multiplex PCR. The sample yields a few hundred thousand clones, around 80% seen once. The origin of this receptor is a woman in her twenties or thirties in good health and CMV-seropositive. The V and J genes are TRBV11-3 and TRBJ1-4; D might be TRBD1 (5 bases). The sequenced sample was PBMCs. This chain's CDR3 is CASSSGSNEKLFF. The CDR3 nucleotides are TGTGCCAGCAGCTCAGGGTCGAATGAAAAACTGTTTTTT. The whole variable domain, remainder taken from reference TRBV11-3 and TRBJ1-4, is EAGVVQSPRYKIIEKKQPVAFWCNPISGHNTLYWYLQNLGQGPELLIRYENEEAVDDSQLPKDRFSAERLKGVDSTLKIQPAELGDSAVYLCASSSGSNEKLFFGSGTQLSVL.